This is a list of T cell receptor beta chains from one sample in a study of T cell repertoires in aging, cancer and after chemotherapy. TCRdb used MiXCR to reprocess the multiplex PCR reads, holding one entry per CDR3 protein. Of some 6,000 distinct CDR3 sequences listed, approximately 20% are singletons. Sequencing was performed on blood. Receptors were obtained from a human donor in good health. Both conserved end residues are part of each CDR3.

cdr3_length,v_call,cdr3_aa
17,TRBV12-3/TRBV12-4,CASSLAKSKGSGDTQYF
14,TRBV4-3,CASSSLQGAYEQYF
14,TRBV10-3,CAIRASGGTDTQYF
15,TRBV7-3,CASSESGQGNEGYTF
12,TRBV20-1,CSAPRTDYGYTF
13,TRBV4-3,CASSPDRADTQYF
15,TRBV6-1,CASLSSGRAGDTQYF
14,TRBV20-1,CSAPGLADYNEQFF
15,TRBV12-3/TRBV12-4,CASSLAPRDRGGYTF
13,TRBV20-1,CSASTQGTDTQYF
12,TRBV20-1,CSASWGSYEQYF
18,TRBV27,CASSLGLAGGLGADTQYF
15,TRBV30,CAWTERFLPQETQYF
14,TRBV5-4,CASSAYGGNQPQHF
13,TRBV20-1,CSAPGGTNEKLFF
16,TRBV27,CASSFRQGGVTDTQYF
13,TRBV6-1,CASSEVGKNEQYF
13,TRBV10-3,CAISEDSKDTQYF
13,TRBV12-3/TRBV12-4,CASSLKPHYEQYF
13,TRBV6-1,CASSSLVDTEAFF
14,TRBV7-6,CASSPGTGVQPQHF
11,TRBV20-1,CSARSAETQYF
12,TRBV12-3/TRBV12-4,CASSRGGQPQHF
15,TRBV7-9,CASSLGESSTDTQYF
16,TRBV6-5,CASTGEGTAYSYEQYF